This TCR beta chain was identified in a study of blood T cells in healthy people across ages. In the case of this clonotype: An end of the junction does not agree with germline; a read error may underlie this.

A second PCR, run for 7 to 11 cycles, used a sample-barcoded 5' primer plus a J-beta primer mix. TCRdb recomputed calls from the 5' RACE reads with MiXCR, one row per CDR3 protein. The sample includes roughly 900,000 distinct CDR3 sequences, 48% seen only once; the top ten take under 15%. The germline V gene encodes CDR1 SGHTA and CDR2 FQGTGA. The CDR3 extends over 15 amino acids. The material sequenced was blood. This sequence was found in a man younger than 40 in good health. This chain uses TRBV7-3 with TRBJ2-5; 10 bases are shared with TRBD1. The CDR3 protein is CAGSLMGQGTETQYF. The CDR3 bases are TGTGCCGGCAGCTTAATGGGACAGGGGACCGAGACCCAGTACTTC. Using reference TRBV7-3 and TRBJ2-5 for the parts outside the CDR3, the full variable domain is GAGVSQTPSNKVTEKGKYVELRCDPISGHTALYWYRQSLGQGPEFLIYFQGTGAADDSGLPNDRFFAVRPEGSVSTLKIQRTERGDSAVYLCAGSLMGQGTETQYFGPGTRLLVL.